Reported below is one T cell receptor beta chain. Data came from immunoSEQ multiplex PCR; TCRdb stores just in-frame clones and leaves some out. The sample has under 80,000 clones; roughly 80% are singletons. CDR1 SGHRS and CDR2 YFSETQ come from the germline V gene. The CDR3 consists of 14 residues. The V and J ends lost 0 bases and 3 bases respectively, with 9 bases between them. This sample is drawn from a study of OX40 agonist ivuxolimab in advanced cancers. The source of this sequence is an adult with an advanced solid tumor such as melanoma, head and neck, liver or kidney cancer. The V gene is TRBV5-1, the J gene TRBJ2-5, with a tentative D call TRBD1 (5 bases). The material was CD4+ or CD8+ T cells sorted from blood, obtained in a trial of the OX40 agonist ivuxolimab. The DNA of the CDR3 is TGCGCCAGCAGCTTGGTGACAGCCGAAGAGACCCAGTACTTC. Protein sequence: CASSLVTAEETQYF.